This T cell receptor beta chain derives from a study of blood T cell repertoires in COVID-19. Overall study context: From the United States, Italy and Spain came samples of acute and convalescent COVID-19.

Authors' analysis steps: Estimation of nucleated cell counts relied on the amplification of reference gene primers. Produced via immunoSEQ multiplex PCR; TCRdb's table is partial and in-frame only. That table furnishes V, J and clone size, whereas the DNA furnished D and trimming. The data show approximately 280,000 clones, about 90% seen once. Participants were aged roughly 18 to 90 years, lived in some 23 US areas, and enrolled virtually. Symptom resolution, clearance, or two negative PCRs marked donors in Cohort 3 as recovered. Sequenced input: PBMCs or T cells enriched from blood (not recorded which). The receptor was isolated from a woman aged 60 to 75 who had recovered from COVID-19.

The CDR3: CASSARTGATAGYTF. The DNA of the CDR3 is TGTGCCAGTAGTGCCCGGACAGGGGCCACCGCGGGCTACACCTTC. The chain joins TRBV19 to TRBJ1-2; TRBD1 matches at 9 bases. The CDR3 length is 15 residues. Germline CDR1 and CDR2: LNHDA and SQIVND (reference sequence). Trimming at V came to 5 bases and at J to 8 bases, leaving 12 bases not matched to a gene.